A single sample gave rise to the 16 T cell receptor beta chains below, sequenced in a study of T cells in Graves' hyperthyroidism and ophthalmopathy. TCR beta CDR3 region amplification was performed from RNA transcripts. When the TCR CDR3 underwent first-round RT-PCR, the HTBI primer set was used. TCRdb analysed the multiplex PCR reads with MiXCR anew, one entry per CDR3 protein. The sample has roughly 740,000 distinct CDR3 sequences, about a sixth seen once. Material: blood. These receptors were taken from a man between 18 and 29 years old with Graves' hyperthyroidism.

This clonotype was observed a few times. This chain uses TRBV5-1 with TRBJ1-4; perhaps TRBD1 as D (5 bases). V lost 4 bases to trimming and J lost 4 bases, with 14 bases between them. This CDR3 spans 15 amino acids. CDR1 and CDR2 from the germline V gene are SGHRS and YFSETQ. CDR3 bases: TGCGCCAGCAGCAGCACCAGGGCTGGTAATGAAAAACTGTTTTTT. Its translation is CASSSTRAGNEKLFF.

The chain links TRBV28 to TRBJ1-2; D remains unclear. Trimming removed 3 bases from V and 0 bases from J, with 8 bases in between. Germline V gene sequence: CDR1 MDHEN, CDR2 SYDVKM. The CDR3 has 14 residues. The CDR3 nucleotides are TGTGCCAGCAGTTTTGACGGATCTAACTATGGCTACACCTTC. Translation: CASSFDGSNYGYTF.

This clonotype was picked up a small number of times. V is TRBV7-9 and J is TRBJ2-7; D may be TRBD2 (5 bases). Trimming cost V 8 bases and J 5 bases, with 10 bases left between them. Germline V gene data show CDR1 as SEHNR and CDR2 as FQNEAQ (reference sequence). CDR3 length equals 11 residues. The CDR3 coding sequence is TGTGCCAGCGGGAGACGACACGAGCAGTACTTC. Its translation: CASGRRHEQYF.

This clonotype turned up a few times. The CDR3 spells CASSLAPPAGKADEQFF. The DNA for the CDR3 is TGTGCCAGCAGTTTGGCCCCCCCGGCAGGGAAAGCCGATGAGCAGTTCTTC. This chain joins TRBV28 and TRBJ2-1, with D possibly matching TRBD1 (5 bases). The CDR3 is 17 amino acids. Trimming removed 3 bases from V and 8 bases from J, with 23 bases in between. The V gene's germline CDR1 is MDHEN and CDR2 SYDVKM.

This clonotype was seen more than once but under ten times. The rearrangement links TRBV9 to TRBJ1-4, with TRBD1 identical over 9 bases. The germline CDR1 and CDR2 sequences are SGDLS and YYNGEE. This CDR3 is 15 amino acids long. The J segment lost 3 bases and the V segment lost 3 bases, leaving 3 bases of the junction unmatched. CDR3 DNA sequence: TGTGCCAGCAGCGAAGGACAGGGGTCTAATGAAAAACTGTTTTTT. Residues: CASSEGQGSNEKLFF.

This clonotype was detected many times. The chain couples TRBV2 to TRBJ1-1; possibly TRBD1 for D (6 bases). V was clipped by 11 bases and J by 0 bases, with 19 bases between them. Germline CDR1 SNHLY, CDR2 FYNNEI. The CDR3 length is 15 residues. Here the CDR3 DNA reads TGTGCCGCGAAAGTTCCGGGACATATGAACACTGAAGCTTTCTTT. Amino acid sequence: CAAKVPGHMNTEAFF. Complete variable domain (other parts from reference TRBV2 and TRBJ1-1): EPEVTQTPSHQVTQMGQEVILRCVPISNHLYFYWYRQILGQKVEFLVSFYNNEISEKSEIFDDQFSVERPDGSNFTLKIRSTKLEDSAMYFCAAKVPGHMNTEAFFGQGTRLTVV.

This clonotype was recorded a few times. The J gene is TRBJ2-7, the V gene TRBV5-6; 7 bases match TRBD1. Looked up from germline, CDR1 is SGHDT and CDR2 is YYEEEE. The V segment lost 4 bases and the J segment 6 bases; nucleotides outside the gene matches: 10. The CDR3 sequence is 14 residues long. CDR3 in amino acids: CASSNLQGLGEQYF. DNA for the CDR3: TGTGCCAGCAGCAATCTACAGGGGCTCGGCGAGCAGTACTTC.

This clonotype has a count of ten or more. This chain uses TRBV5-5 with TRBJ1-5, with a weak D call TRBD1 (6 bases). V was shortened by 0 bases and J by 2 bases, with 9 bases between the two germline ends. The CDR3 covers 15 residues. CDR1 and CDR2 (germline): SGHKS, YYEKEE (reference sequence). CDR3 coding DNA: TGTGCCAGCAGCTTGGAGTCAGGGGGCAATCAGCCCCAGCATTTT. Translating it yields CASSLESGGNQPQHF. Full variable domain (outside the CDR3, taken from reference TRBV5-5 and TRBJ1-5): DAGVTQSPTHLIKTRGQQVTLRCSPISGHKSVSWYQQVLGQGPQFIFQYYEKEERGRGNFPDRFSARQFPNYSSELNVNALLLGDSALYLCASSLESGGNQPQHFGDGTRLSIL.

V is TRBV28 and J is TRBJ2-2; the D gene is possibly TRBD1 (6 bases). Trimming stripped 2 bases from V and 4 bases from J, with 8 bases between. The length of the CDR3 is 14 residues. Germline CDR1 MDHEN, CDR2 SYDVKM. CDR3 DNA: TGTGCCAGCAGTTTAACAGGGACCACCGGGGAGCTGTTTTTT. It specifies CASSLTGTTGELFF.

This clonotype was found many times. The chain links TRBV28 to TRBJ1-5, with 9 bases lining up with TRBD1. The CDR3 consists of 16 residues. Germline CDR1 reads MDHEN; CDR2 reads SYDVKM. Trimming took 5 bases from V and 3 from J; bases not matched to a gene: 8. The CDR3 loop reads CASSGRTGAFNQPQHF. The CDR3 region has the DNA TGTGCCAGCAGTGGGAGGACAGGGGCATTCAATCAGCCCCAGCATTTT. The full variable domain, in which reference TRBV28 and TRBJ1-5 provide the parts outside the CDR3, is DVKVTQSSRYLVKRTGEKVFLECVQDMDHENMFWYRQDPGLGLRLIYFSYDVKMKEKGDIPEGYSVSREKKERFSLILESASTNQTSMYLCASSGRTGAFNQPQHFGDGTRLSIL.

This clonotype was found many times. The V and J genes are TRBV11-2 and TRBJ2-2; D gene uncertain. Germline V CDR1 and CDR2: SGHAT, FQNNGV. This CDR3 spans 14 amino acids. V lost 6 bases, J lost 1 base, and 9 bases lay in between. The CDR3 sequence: CASSRPGNTGELFF. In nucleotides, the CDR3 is TGTGCCAGCAGTCGCCCCGGGAACACCGGGGAGCTGTTTTTT.

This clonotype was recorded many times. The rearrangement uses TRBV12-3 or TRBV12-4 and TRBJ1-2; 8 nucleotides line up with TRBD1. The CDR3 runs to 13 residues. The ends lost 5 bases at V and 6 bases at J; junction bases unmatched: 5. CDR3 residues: CASSMDRANGYTF. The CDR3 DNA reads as TGTGCCAGCAGTATGGACAGGGCTAATGGCTACACCTTC.

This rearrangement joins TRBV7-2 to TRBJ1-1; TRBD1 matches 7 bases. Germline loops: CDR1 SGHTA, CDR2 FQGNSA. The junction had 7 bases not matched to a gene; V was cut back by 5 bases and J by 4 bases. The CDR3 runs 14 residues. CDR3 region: CASSAGTEVTEAFF. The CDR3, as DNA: TGTGCCAGCAGCGCCGGGACAGAGGTCACTGAAGCTTTCTTT.

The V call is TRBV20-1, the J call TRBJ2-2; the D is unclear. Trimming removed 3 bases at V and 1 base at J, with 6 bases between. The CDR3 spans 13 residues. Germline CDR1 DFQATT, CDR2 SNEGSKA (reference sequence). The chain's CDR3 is CSASGLNTGELFF. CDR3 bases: TGCAGTGCTAGCGGCCTGAACACCGGGGAGCTGTTTTTT.

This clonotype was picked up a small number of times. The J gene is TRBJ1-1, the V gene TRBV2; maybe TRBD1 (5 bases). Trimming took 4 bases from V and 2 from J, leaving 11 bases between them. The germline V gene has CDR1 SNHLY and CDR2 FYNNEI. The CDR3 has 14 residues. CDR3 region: CASSGDRVNTEAFF. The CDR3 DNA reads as TGTGCCAGCAGTGGGGACCGGGTTAACACTGAAGCTTTCTTT.

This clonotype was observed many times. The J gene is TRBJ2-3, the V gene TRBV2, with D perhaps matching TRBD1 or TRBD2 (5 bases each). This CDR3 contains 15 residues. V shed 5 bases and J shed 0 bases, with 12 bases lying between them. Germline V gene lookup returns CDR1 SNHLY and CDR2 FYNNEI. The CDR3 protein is CASSPGTSSTDTQYF. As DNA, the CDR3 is TGTGCCAGCAGTCCCGGGACCTCTAGCACAGATACGCAGTATTTT.